The clone carrying this T cell receptor (beta chain) was found a few times. Its specificity is unknown. These data belong to a study of CD8 T cells in ankylosing spondylitis. Study-level findings and limits: Previous work reported some of these motif variants in the synovial fluid and blood of reactive arthritis. Disease-linked clones displayed a CD8+ phenotype and appeared relatively rarely in peripheral blood. Blood from ankylosing spondylitis patients appeared to carry a characteristic roughly 8-variant TCR beta motif.

Scientists made TCR beta libraries using quantitative 5'-RACE with molecular barcodes. In TCRdb, the 5' RACE reads were re-called with MiXCR into one record per CDR3 protein. This repertoire shows 50,000 to 70,000 distinct CDR3 sequences, 6% to 8% found once; its top ten account for around 5%. The germline V gene encodes CDR1 LNHDA and CDR2 SQIVND (reference sequence). The CDR3 totals 15 residues. The V gene lost 6 bases and the J gene lost 0 bases, with 14 bases spanning the gap. The chain is built from TRBV19 and TRBJ2-5; tentative D call: TRBD1 (5 bases). The sample comprised synovial fluid, either unsorted or a sorted T cell fraction (not recorded which). The TCR sequence derives from a male donor with ankylosing spondylitis. The CDR3 DNA sequence: TGTGCCAGTAGAGGGGCTAGGCAGAACCAAGAGACCCAGTACTTC. It encodes CASRGARQNQETQYF.